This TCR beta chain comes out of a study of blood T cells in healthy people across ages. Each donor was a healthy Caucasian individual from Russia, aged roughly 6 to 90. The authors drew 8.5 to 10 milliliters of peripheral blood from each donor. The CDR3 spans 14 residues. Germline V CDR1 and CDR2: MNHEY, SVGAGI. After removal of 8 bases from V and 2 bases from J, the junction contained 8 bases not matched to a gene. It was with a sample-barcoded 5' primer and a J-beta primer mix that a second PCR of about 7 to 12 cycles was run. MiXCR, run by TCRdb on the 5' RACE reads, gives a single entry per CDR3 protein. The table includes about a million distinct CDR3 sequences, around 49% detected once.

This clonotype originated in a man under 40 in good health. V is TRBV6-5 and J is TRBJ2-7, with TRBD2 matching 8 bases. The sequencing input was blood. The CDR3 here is CASFSPGGPYEQYF. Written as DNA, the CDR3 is TGTGCCAGCTTTTCCCCGGGAGGGCCCTACGAGCAGTACTTC.